The 7 T cell receptor beta chains listed next were all sequenced from one sample in a study of T-cell reconstitution after alpha-beta-depleted transplantation in children. The TCRbeta library was prepared with unique molecular identifiers. TCRdb re-called the PCR reads with MiXCR, one entry per CDR3 protein. The sample lists 300,000 or so distinct CDR3 sequences, roughly 21% occurring once. The sequencing used PBMCs, mostly from graft donor cells, collected 180 days after TCRalphabeta/CD19-depleted stem cell transplant. The receptors here all came from a male patient between 5 and 17 years old who had a stem cell transplant for acute lymphoblastic leukemia, so the T cells may come from the graft donor.

This chain connects TRBV21-1 to TRBJ1-1. TRBV21-1 constitutes a pseudogene. CDR3 length: 14 residues. The CDR3 bases are TGTGCCAGGGGAAAAAACAGCCCTTACACTGAAGCTTTCTTT. Encoded protein: CARGKNSPYTEAFF.

This chain links TRBV3-1 with TRBJ2-5; D is perhaps TRBD2 (6 bases). V lost 1 base to trimming and J lost 5 bases, with 8 bases between them. CDR1 is LGHDT and CDR2 is YNNKEL in the germline V gene (reference sequence). This CDR3 is built from 13 residues. The CDR3 DNA reads TGTGCCAGCAGCCAAGCAGGAGGGGAGACCCAGTACTTC. Translated, it gives CASSQAGGETQYF.

The V call is TRBV28, the J call TRBJ2-1, with TRBD2 matching over 8 bases. The CDR3 is 15 residues long. Losses at the gene ends were 7 bases for V and 4 bases for J; bases not matched to a gene: 9. Germline CDR1 reads MDHEN; CDR2 reads SYDVKM. CDR3 region: CASNSSAGAYNEQFF. CDR3 DNA: TGTGCCAGCAACTCCTCAGCGGGAGCGTACAATGAGCAGTTCTTC.

There are a few counts of this clonotype. The chain carries TRBV12-3 or TRBV12-4 and TRBJ2-7; possible D gene TRBD2, 5 bases. V lost 1 base to trimming and J lost 2 bases, with 12 bases between them. This CDR3 region has 15 residues. CDR3 protein: CASSLGLAFTYEQYF. CDR3 nucleotide sequence: TGTGCCAGCAGTTTAGGATTAGCGTTCACCTACGAGCAGTACTTC.

The rearrangement links TRBV28 to TRBJ1-1; 7 nucleotides match TRBD1. The CDR3 totals 16 residues. The V segment lost 8 bases and the J segment 4 bases; nucleotides outside the gene matches: 16. The germline V gene encodes CDR1 MDHEN and CDR2 SYDVKM. The CDR3 region has the DNA TGTGCCAGCCATCCGACAGGGTCCCGCTGGGTCACTGAAGCTTTCTTT. It translates to CASHPTGSRWVTEAFF.

This clonotype came up a few times. The V call is TRBV3-1, the J call TRBJ2-7; unclear D gene. Germline V gives CDR1 LGHDT, CDR2 YNNKEL (reference sequence). V lost 4 bases to trimming and J lost 2 bases, with 9 bases between them. The CDR3 extends over 13 amino acids. Here the CDR3 reads CASSLAPTYEQYF. Here the CDR3 DNA reads TGTGCCAGCAGCCTTGCCCCCACCTACGAGCAGTACTTC.

The chain carries TRBV24-1 and TRBJ2-6; 12 nucleotides line up with TRBD1. Germline V lookup: CDR1 KGHDR, CDR2 SFDVKD. Trimming at V came to 2 bases and at J to 0 bases, leaving 10 bases not matched to a gene. CDR3 size: 21 residues. This chain's CDR3 is CATSDYPGTGGPSSGANVLTF. CDR3 DNA: TGTGCCACCAGTGATTACCCCGGGACAGGGGGCCCCAGCTCTGGGGCCAACGTCCTGACTTTC.